Sequencing of this TCR beta chain was carried out in a study of cytomegalovirus exposure and HLA in healthy donors. Study findings and constraints: Among TCR beta chains, those listed as cytomegalovirus-associated numbered about 160.

A note on this clone: Its target is not known.

The repertoire was sequenced with immunoSEQ multiplex PCR; TCRdb's copy has only in-frame clones and lacks some. The sample contains around 240,000 clones, roughly 90% of which appear only once. Germline trimming cut 4 bases from V and 14 bases from J; bases unmatched to any gene: 17. This CDR3 spans 16 amino acids. The germline V gene has CDR1 MGHDK and CDR2 SYGVNS. This rearrangement joins TRBV25-1 to TRBJ2-1; 10 bases are a match to TRBD2. The source material was PBMCs. This sequence originates from a woman younger than 35 in good health and CMV-seronegative. Here the CDR3 reads CASSAFSGTSVMPEFF. The CDR3, as DNA: TGTGCCAGCAGTGCCTTTTCCGGGACTAGCGTAATGCCGGAGTTCTTC.